Below, 7 T cell receptor beta chains from the same sample are listed, as sequenced in a study of naive and memory T cell subsets. The beta constant-region primer was an equimolar mix of two oligonucleotides covering TRBC1 and TRBC2. The ligated cDNA underwent four PCR rounds using SP2 and nested alpha and beta constant-region primers. TCRdb re-called the UMI-ligation and nested PCR reads with MiXCR, one entry per CDR3 protein. The sample consists of 95,000 to 150,000 distinct CDR3 sequences, around 35% of them appearing once. The source material was central memory CD4+ T cells from blood. Every receptor here comes from a human donor in good health.

The V and J genes are TRBV3-1 and TRBJ2-1, with D possibly TRBD1 on 5 matching bases. Germline V gene lookup returns CDR1 LGHDT and CDR2 YNNKEL (reference sequence). The CDR3 spans 13 residues. Trimming took off 0 bases at V and 6 bases at J, with 6 bases between the two ends. The CDR3 DNA reads as TGTGCCAGCAGCCAAGAGGGGCCCAATGAGCAGTTCTTC. It translates to CASSQEGPNEQFF.

The chain links TRBV4-1 to TRBJ2-5, with D possibly being TRBD1 or TRBD2 (5 bases each). The CDR3 is 18 amino acids. Germline CDR1 MGHRA, CDR2 YSYEKL. The V end lost 8 bases, the J end lost 6 bases, and 31 bases lay between the germline ends. The CDR3, as DNA: TGCGCCAGCCTGGGAGAATGGACCGGGACCGAAAGAAGCAAGACCCAGTACTTC. Amino acids: CASLGEWTGTERSKTQYF.

This clonotype came up a few times. The chain carries TRBV6-2 or TRBV6-3 and TRBJ2-3; the D gene is possibly TRBD2 (5 bases). The CDR3 spans 15 residues. Germline V gene sequence: CDR1 MNHEY, CDR2 SVGEGT. V was pared by 6 bases and J by 0 bases, with 13 bases between. CDR3 sequence (DNA): TGTGCCAGCAGGCGGGCGGACCTTAGCACAGATACGCAGTATTTT. Its translation is CASRRADLSTDTQYF.

A few counts support this clonotype. The gene calls are TRBV20-1 and TRBJ1-1; D perhaps matches TRBD1 (5 bases). CDR3 length: 9 residues. The germline V and J ends were trimmed by 6 bases and 11 bases, with 10 bases remaining between them. The germline CDR1 and CDR2 sequences are DFQATT and SNEGSKA (reference sequence). In DNA form, the CDR3 reads TGCAGTGCACTGGGGGGGGCTTTCTTT. Its protein is CSALGGAFF.

The V gene is TRBV7-6, the J gene TRBJ2-7; no clear D gene. CDR1 and CDR2 from the germline V gene are SGHVS and FNYEAQ. The germline V and J ends were trimmed by 2 bases and 2 bases, with 4 bases remaining between them. The CDR3 extends over 12 amino acids. The CDR3 is CASSLQPYEQYF. The CDR3 DNA is TGTGCCAGCAGCTTACAGCCCTACGAGCAGTACTTC.

This clonotype was recorded once. The chain uses TRBV5-1 and TRBJ2-5, with 10 bases fitting TRBD1. There are 17 residues in the CDR3. J was trimmed by 6 bases and V by 4 bases; bases with no gene match: 15. Germline values: CDR1 SGHRS, CDR2 YFSETQ. The CDR3 reads CASSPNAGTGVVQTQYF. CDR3 nucleotides: TGCGCCAGCAGCCCGAACGCCGGGACAGGGGTCGTACAGACCCAGTACTTC. Full variable domain (remainder filled in from reference TRBV5-1 and TRBJ2-5): KAGVTQTPRYLIKTRGQQVTLSCSPISGHRSVSWYQQTPGQGLQFLFEYFSETQRNKGNFPGRFSGRQFSNSRSEMNVSTLELGDSALYLCASSPNAGTGVVQTQYFGPGTRLLVL.

This clonotype was observed a handful of times. V and J are TRBV20-1 and TRBJ2-2, with D perhaps matching TRBD1 or TRBD2 (6 bases each). Trimming left V 6 bases short and J 6 bases short, with 17 bases between. Germline values: CDR1 DFQATT, CDR2 SNEGSKA (reference sequence). The CDR3 length is 14 residues. The CDR3 reads CSAPKTRGAGELFF. The CDR3 DNA sequence: TGCAGTGCCCCTAAGACGAGGGGGGCCGGGGAGCTGTTTTTT.